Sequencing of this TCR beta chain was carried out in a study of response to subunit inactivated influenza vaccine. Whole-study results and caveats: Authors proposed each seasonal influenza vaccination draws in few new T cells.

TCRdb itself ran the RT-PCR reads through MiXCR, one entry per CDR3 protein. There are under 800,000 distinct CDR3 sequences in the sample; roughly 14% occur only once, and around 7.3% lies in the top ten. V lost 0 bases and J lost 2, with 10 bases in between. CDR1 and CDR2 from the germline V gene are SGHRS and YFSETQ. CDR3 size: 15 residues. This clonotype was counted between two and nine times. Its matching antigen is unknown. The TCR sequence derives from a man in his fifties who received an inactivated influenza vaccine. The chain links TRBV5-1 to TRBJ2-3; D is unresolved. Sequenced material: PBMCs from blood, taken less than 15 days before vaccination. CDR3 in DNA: TGCGCCAGCAGCTTGGATTCGATCTCCACAGATACGCAGTATTTT. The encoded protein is CASSLDSISTDTQYF.